This T cell receptor beta chain was documented in a study of blood T cells in healthy people across ages. About this clonotype itself: The antigen is undetermined.

With a J-beta primer mix and a sample-barcoded 5' primer, a second PCR ran about 6 to 11 cycles. Each cDNA molecule was tagged by a template-switch adaptor with 12 random nucleotides. TCRdb re-called the 5' RACE reads with MiXCR, one entry per CDR3 protein. Of about 640,000 distinct CDR3 sequences in the sample, under 65% are singletons; the top ten hold about two fifths. Study conclusions and caveats: Unsorted PBMC input precluded a conclusive naive versus antigen-experienced comparison. Across the age range, TCR beta diversity per million T cells fell in a roughly linear way.

The extraction recovered at least 6 micrograms of total RNA per sample. The CDR3 is made up of 16 amino acids. Germline V lookup: CDR1 SEHNR, CDR2 FQNEAQ (reference sequence). V was shortened by 5 bases and J by 8 bases, with 24 bases between the two germline ends. V usage is TRBV7-9 and J usage is TRBJ1-2, with D hard to call. Sequencing was done on a sample of blood. This clonotype originated in a man aged 55 to 69 in good health. Written as DNA, the CDR3 is TGTGCCAGCAGCACCGGACCCCTGGGCACTCTATCCGGCTACACCTTC. Its translation: CASSTGPLGTLSGYTF.